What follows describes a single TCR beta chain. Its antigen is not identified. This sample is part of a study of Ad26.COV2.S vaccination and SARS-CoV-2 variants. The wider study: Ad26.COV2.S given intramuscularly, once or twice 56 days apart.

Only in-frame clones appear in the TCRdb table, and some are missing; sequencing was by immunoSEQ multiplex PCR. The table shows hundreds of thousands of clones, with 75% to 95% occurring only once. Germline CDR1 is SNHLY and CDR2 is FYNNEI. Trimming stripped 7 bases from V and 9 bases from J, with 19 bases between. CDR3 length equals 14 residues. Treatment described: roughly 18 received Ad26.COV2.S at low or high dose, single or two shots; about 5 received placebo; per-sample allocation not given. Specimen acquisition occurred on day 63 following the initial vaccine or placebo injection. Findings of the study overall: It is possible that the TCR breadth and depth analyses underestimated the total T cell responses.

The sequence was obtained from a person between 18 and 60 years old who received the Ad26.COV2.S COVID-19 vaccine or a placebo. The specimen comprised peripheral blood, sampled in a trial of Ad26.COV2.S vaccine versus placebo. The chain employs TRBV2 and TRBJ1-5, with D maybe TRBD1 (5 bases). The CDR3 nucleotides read TGTGCCAGCACACTGGGAGGGGCCGGAGGGCCCCAGCATTTT. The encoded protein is CASTLGGAGGPQHF.